This T cell receptor beta chain was sequenced in a study of tumor-infiltrating lymphocytes in oesophageal squamous cell carcinoma. TCRdb ran MiXCR on the PCR reads and lists one entry per CDR3 protein. The sample includes 9,900 or so distinct CDR3 sequences, roughly 60% of them seen just once. V dropped 7 bases and J dropped 4 bases, with 13 bases sitting between them. The germline V gene has CDR1 WSHSY and CDR2 SAAADI. There are 13 residues in the CDR3. This clonotype has a count of ten or more. The source of this sequence is a male donor with esophageal squamous cell carcinoma. The chain carries TRBV10-2 and TRBJ1-1, with D maybe TRBD1 (5 bases). Specimen: esophageal tumor tissue. As DNA, the CDR3 is TGCGCCAGCATGGGGGGAAGGGGCACTGAAGCTTTCTTT. Its translation is CASMGGRGTEAFF.